The next 27 T cell receptor beta chains were all read from a single sample in a study of CD8+CD57+ T cells in acquired aplastic anemia. Using genomic DNA as the template, TCR beta VDJ and CDR3 profiling was carried out. In TCRdb, the reads were re-called with MiXCR into one record per CDR3 protein. Counted here are roughly 260,000 distinct CDR3 sequences, more than 40% occurring once; the ten biggest clones make up 6.5% to 10%. CD8+CD57+ cell expansion had been shown by flow cytometry in patients chosen for sequencing. The sequencing input was sorted CD4+, CD8+, or CD8+CD57+ T cells (not recorded which) from PBMCs. The source of these receptors is a human donor with aplastic anemia.

This clonotype came up many times. The chain has TRBV11-3 and TRBJ2-5, with TRBD1 as a possible D gene (5 bases). From germline, CDR1 is SGHNT and CDR2 YENEEA. V dropped 1 base and J dropped 4 bases, with 7 bases sitting between them. This CDR3 is 13 amino acids long. The CDR3 region has the DNA TGTGCCAGCAGCTTAGTTAGGGGAGAGACCCAGTACTTC. Its protein product is CASSLVRGETQYF. Combining the CDR3 with reference TRBV11-3 and TRBJ2-5 gives the whole variable domain EAGVVQSPRYKIIEKKQPVAFWCNPISGHNTLYWYLQNLGQGPELLIRYENEEAVDDSQLPKDRFSAERLKGVDSTLKIQPAELGDSAVYLCASSLVRGETQYFGPGTRLLVL.

This clonotype appeared many times. This chain links TRBV5-1 with TRBJ2-7; a possible D gene is TRBD1 (6 bases). V was pared by 1 base and J by 5 bases, with 13 bases between. This CDR3 contains 14 residues. In germline, CDR1 is SGHRS, CDR2 YFSETQ. In nucleotides, the CDR3 is TGCGCCAGCAGCTTGCGGTACAGGGATGACGAGCAGTACTTC. This translates into CASSLRYRDDEQYF.

This clonotype came up a few times. V gene TRBV20-1 combines with J gene TRBJ2-3; D is ambiguous. The V end was cut by 8 bases, the J end by 1 base, with 13 bases between. Germline V lookup: CDR1 DFQATT, CDR2 SNEGSKA (reference sequence). There are 13 residues in the CDR3. CDR3 region: CSYRSVRTDTQYF. The DNA for the CDR3 is TGCAGTTACCGGTCAGTACGCACAGATACGCAGTATTTT.

This clonotype has at least ten counts. The chain uses TRBV7-8 and TRBJ2-7, with 9 positions matching TRBD1. The trim removed 5 bases at V and 5 bases at J, leaving 7 bases unmatched. The V gene's germline CDR1 is SGHVS and CDR2 FQNEAQ. The CDR3 totals 14 residues. CDR3 bases: TGTGCCAGCAGCATCGGACAGGGGCCCCACGAGCAGTACTTC. It specifies CASSIGQGPHEQYF.

This clonotype was seen only a few times. The CDR3 sequence is CASRALSGNQETQYF. DNA of the CDR3: TGTGCCAGCAGGGCCCTTAGCGGAAATCAAGAGACCCAGTACTTC. This chain uses TRBV2 with TRBJ2-5; D perhaps matches TRBD2 (6 bases). In germline, CDR1 is SNHLY, CDR2 FYNNEI. This CDR3 is 15 amino acids long. V was pared by 6 bases and J by 2 bases, with 16 bases between. The full variable domain, with the rest looked up from reference TRBV2 and TRBJ2-5, is EPEVTQTPSHQVTQMGQEVILRCVPISNHLYFYWYRQILGQKVEFLVSFYNNEISEKSEIFDDQFSVERPDGSNFTLKIRSTKLEDSAMYFCASRALSGNQETQYFGPGTRLLVL.

The chain links TRBV5-6 to TRBJ2-5; tentative D call: TRBD1 (5 bases). V was shortened by 1 base and J by 4 bases, with 14 bases between the two germline ends. Germline V CDR1 and CDR2: SGHDT, YYEEEE. The length of the CDR3 is 15 residues. CDR3 loop: CASSLWQGLVETQYF. Here the CDR3 DNA reads TGTGCCAGCAGCTTGTGGCAGGGTCTTGTAGAGACCCAGTACTTC.

The chain couples TRBV12-3 or TRBV12-4 to TRBJ1-4; no firm D call. Trimming shortened V by 2 bases and J by 8 bases, and 15 bases separated the two germline ends. CDR3 length: 15 amino acids. Written as DNA, the CDR3 is TGTGCCAGCAGTTTATTACTAGGGATCGGGGAAAAACTGTTTTTT. Protein product: CASSLLLGIGEKLFF.

The chain links TRBV5-1 to TRBJ1-1, with 9 bases that match TRBD1. The germline gives CDR1 SGHRS, CDR2 YFSETQ. This CDR3 comprises 15 residues. With V trimmed by 0 bases and J by 1 base, 1 base remained unmatched. This CDR3 is CASSLGQGGNTEAFF. In nucleotides, the CDR3 is TGCGCCAGCAGCTTGGGACAGGGGGGGAACACTGAAGCTTTCTTT.

For this clonotype: An end of the junction does not agree with germline; a read error may underlie this. The rearrangement joins TRBV7-6 to TRBJ2-7, with TRBD2 identical over 12 bases. CDR1 and CDR2 (germline): SGHVS, FNYEAQ. The CDR3 covers 16 residues. The CDR3 nucleotides are TGTGCCAGCAGCCTACGGACTAGCGGGACTACTCAGGAGGTGGTCTTC. As protein: CASSLRTSGTTQEVVF.

This rearrangement joins TRBV7-3 to TRBJ2-7; 9 bases are shared with TRBD1. Trimming at V came to 6 bases and at J to 0 bases, leaving 6 bases not matched to a gene. Looked up from germline, CDR1 is SGHTA and CDR2 is FQGTGA. The length of the CDR3 is 15 residues. CDR3 in DNA: TGTGCCAGCAGTCACCGGGACAGGGCCTCCTACGAGCAGTACTTC. The encoded protein is CASSHRDRASYEQYF. Drawing the rest from reference TRBV7-3 and TRBJ2-7, the complete variable domain is GAGVSQTPSNKVTEKGKYVELRCDPISGHTALYWYRQSLGQGPEFLIYFQGTGAADDSGLPNDRFFAVRPEGSVSTLKIQRTERGDSAVYLCASSHRDRASYEQYFGPGTRLTVT.

This clonotype was seen at least ten times. This chain uses TRBV11-2 with TRBJ2-1, with TRBD2 identical over 7 bases. From germline, CDR1 is SGHAT and CDR2 FQNNGV. The CDR3 totals 16 residues. V trimming: 5 bases; J trimming: 9 bases; junction bases outside the gene matches: 16. This CDR3 is CASSPGRGRAWGEQFF. In DNA form, the CDR3 reads TGTGCCAGCAGCCCTGGGCGGGGGAGGGCCTGGGGTGAGCAGTTCTTC.

This clonotype was seen only once. The chain uses TRBV2 and TRBJ1-5; 7 positions match TRBD1. Germline lookup yields CDR1 SNHLY and CDR2 FYNNEI. The junction had 15 bases not matched to a gene; V was cut back by 8 bases and J by 14 bases. CDR3 length: 13 amino acids. CDR3 loop: CASSPPGQIYEHF. DNA for the CDR3: TGTGCCAGCTCCCCCCCGGGACAGATCTACGAGCATTTT.

There are a few counts of this clonotype. The CDR3 nucleotides read TGTGCCAGCAGCAGGGGACCTTTACAAGAGACCCAGTACTTC. Translation gives CASSRGPLQETQYF. This chain joins TRBV14 and TRBJ2-5, with D perhaps TRBD1 or TRBD2 (5 bases each). The CDR3 runs 14 residues. In germline, CDR1 is SGHDN, CDR2 FVKESK. V gave up 5 bases and J gave up 2 bases, with 12 bases separating them.

The rearrangement joins TRBV7-2 to TRBJ2-7, with no clear D. The CDR3 extends over 14 amino acids. V was clipped by 5 bases and J by 3 bases, with 14 bases between them. Germline V gene lookup returns CDR1 SGHTA and CDR2 FQGNSA. CDR3 amino acids: CASSQQRSGYEQYF. CDR3 DNA: TGTGCCAGCAGCCAACAGAGGTCGGGCTACGAGCAGTACTTC.

The table lists this clonotype with many counts. V is TRBV6-5 and J is TRBJ2-7, with a possible D match to TRBD2 (6 bases). V was pared by 6 bases and J by 1 base, with 19 bases between. Germline V lookup: CDR1 MNHEY, CDR2 SVGAGI. This CDR3 has 16 amino acids. In nucleotides, the CDR3 is TGTGCCAGCAGCCACATGGGAAGCGGGCTGTCCTACGAGCAGTACTTC. It specifies CASSHMGSGLSYEQYF.

This sequence joins TRBV7-2 and TRBJ1-5; D is ambiguous. Trimming took 5 bases from V and 3 from J, leaving 8 bases between them. Germline CDR1 and CDR2: SGHTA and FQGNSA. This CDR3 is built from 13 residues. In DNA form, the CDR3 reads TGTGCCAGCAGCCGGGCCGACAATCAGCCCCAGCATTTT. Residues: CASSRADNQPQHF.

Details on this clonotype: One end of the junction does not line up with germline, which may come from a read error. The chain employs TRBV7-3 and TRBJ2-7, with 7 bases fitting TRBD2. The CDR3 is made up of 13 amino acids. The germline CDR1 and CDR2 sequences are SGHTA and FQGTGA. The DNA of the CDR3 is TGCGCCAGCAGCTTGGCCACGGGAGGCAAGCAGTACTTC. This encodes CASSLATGGKQYF.

The CDR3 sequence is CSARVPGNTEAFF. DNA for the CDR3: TGCAGTGCTAGAGTGCCCGGGAACACTGAAGCTTTCTTT. The V and J genes are TRBV20-1 and TRBJ1-1; D uncertain. This CDR3 has 13 residues. Trimming left V 1 base short and J 1 base short, with 7 bases between. Germline CDR1 DFQATT, CDR2 SNEGSKA (reference sequence).

This clonotype was counted a few times. As DNA, the CDR3 is TGTGCCAGTTGCGGGAGGGTCCAGCCCCAGCATTTT. This translates into CASCGRVQPQHF. The chain recombines TRBV19 with TRBJ1-5; D call uncertain. V shed 8 bases and J shed 7 bases, with 12 bases lying between them. The CDR3 is made up of 12 amino acids. Per germline, CDR1 LNHDA and CDR2 SQIVND (reference sequence).

This clonotype has at least ten counts. This chain connects TRBV20-1 to TRBJ2-7, with 9 positions matching TRBD2. The CDR3 totals 14 residues. The V and J ends lost 1 base and 3 bases, in that order; junction bases with no gene match: 4. Looked up from germline, CDR1 is DFQATT and CDR2 is SNEGSKA (reference sequence). CDR3: CSARGREGLYEQYF. CDR3 sequence (DNA): TGCAGTGCTAGAGGGCGGGAGGGCCTCTACGAGCAGTACTTC.

This clonotype showed up many times. This rearrangement joins TRBV5-1 to TRBJ2-2; D ambiguous. The CDR3 loop spans 17 amino acids. V was cut by 6 bases and J by 1 base, with 19 bases left in between. Germline loops: CDR1 SGHRS, CDR2 YFSETQ. The CDR3 here is CASTLEFRTLNTGELFF. The DNA for the CDR3 is TGCGCCAGCACCCTAGAGTTCCGGACCCTGAACACCGGGGAGCTGTTTTTT.

This chain links TRBV12-3 or TRBV12-4 with TRBJ1-2, with D possibly TRBD1 on 5 matching bases. Between the trimmed V and J ends, which lost 1 base and 6 bases, there was a span of 12 bases. The CDR3 runs to 14 residues. As DNA, the CDR3 is TGTGCCAGCAGTTTAGTTTTAGGGACCCATGGCTACACCTTC. It is translated as CASSLVLGTHGYTF.

This clonotype was detected ten times or more. V and J are TRBV4-3 and TRBJ2-6, with 8 bases matching TRBD1. Germline-derived CDR1 and CDR2 are LGHNA and YSLEER. The CDR3 contains 18 residues. V gave up 2 bases and J gave up 0 bases; unmatched junction bases: 6. CDR3 coding DNA: TGCGCCAGCAGCCAACACGGACAGGGATCCTCTGGGGCCAACGTCCTGACTTTC. It translates to CASSQHGQGSSGANVLTF.

This clonotype has ten or more counts. The chain recombines TRBV11-2 with TRBJ1-6; D is unresolved. The germline V gene encodes CDR1 SGHAT and CDR2 FQNNGV. V was clipped by 1 base and J by 3 bases, with 4 bases between them. The CDR3 contains 14 residues. Written as DNA, the CDR3 is TGTGCCAGCAGCTTAGCTCGCTATAATTCACCCCTCCACTTT. Amino acid sequence: CASSLARYNSPLHF.

V gene TRBV20-1 combines with J gene TRBJ2-5; 14 bases agree with TRBD2. The CDR3 is 15 residues long. The germline gives CDR1 DFQATT, CDR2 SNEGSKA (reference sequence). V shed 6 bases and J 1 base; nucleotides not matched to a gene: 4. The CDR3 DNA reads as TGCAGTGCGGGCGGACTAGCGGGGGGCCAAGAGACCCAGTACTTC. Its protein product is CSAGGLAGGQETQYF.

This clonotype has just one count. The chain recombines TRBV6-6 with TRBJ2-2; D call uncertain. Germline values: CDR1 MNHNY, CDR2 SVGAGI (reference sequence). The CDR3 extends over 15 amino acids. V was clipped by 7 bases and J by 5 bases, with 17 bases between them. CDR3 sequence: CASIPAPRTTGELFF. The CDR3 bases are TGTGCCAGCATACCCGCCCCCCGCACAACCGGGGAGCTGTTTTTT.

This clonotype was seen repeatedly, ten times or more. This chain joins TRBV20-1 and TRBJ1-1; D is unresolved. The CDR3 sequence is 15 residues long. V was shortened by 1 base and J by 0 bases, with 12 bases between the two germline ends. Germline assignment: CDR1 DFQATT and CDR2 SNEGSKA (reference sequence). The CDR3 is CSARGFSEMNTEAFF. CDR3 coding DNA: TGCAGTGCTAGAGGTTTCAGCGAAATGAACACTGAAGCTTTCTTT.